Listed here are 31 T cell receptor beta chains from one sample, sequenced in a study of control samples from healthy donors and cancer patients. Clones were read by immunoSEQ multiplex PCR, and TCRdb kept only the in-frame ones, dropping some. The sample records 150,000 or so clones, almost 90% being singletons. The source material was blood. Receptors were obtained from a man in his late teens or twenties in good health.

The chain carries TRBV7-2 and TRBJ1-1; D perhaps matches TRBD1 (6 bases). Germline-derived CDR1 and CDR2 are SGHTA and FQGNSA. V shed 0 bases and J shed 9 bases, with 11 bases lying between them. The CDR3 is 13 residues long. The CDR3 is CASSLADSSKAFF. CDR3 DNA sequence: TGTGCCAGCAGCTTAGCGGACAGTAGTAAAGCTTTCTTT. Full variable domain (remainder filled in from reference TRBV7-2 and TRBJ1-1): GAGVSQSPSNKVTEKGKDVELRCDPISGHTALYWYRQSLGQGLEFLIYFQGNSAPDKSGLPSDRFSAERTGGSVSTLTIQRTQQEDSAVYLCASSLADSSKAFFGQGTRLTVV.

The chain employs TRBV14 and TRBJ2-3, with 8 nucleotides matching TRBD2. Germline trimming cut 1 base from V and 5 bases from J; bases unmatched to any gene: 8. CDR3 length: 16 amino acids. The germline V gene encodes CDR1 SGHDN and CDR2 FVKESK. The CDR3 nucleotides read TGTGCCAGCAGCCAAGGCGGGGGGTCACATCAAGATACGCAGTATTTT. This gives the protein CASSQGGGSHQDTQYF.

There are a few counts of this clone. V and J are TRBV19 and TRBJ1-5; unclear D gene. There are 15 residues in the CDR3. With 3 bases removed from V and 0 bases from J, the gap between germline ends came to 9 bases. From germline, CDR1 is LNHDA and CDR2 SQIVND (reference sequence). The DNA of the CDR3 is TGTGCCAGTAGTATCCGGGAGGCTAGCAATCAGCCCCAGCATTTT. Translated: CASSIREASNQPQHF.

This CDR3 is CASSPPLGDRSMNTEAFF. DNA of the CDR3: TGTGCCAGCTCACCACCGTTGGGGGACAGGAGCATGAACACTGAAGCTTTCTTT. V gene TRBV18 combines with J gene TRBJ1-1; 8 bases fit TRBD1. V lost 0 bases and J lost 0; bases outside the gene matches: 9. This CDR3 has 18 amino acids. Per germline, CDR1 KGHSH and CDR2 LQKENI.

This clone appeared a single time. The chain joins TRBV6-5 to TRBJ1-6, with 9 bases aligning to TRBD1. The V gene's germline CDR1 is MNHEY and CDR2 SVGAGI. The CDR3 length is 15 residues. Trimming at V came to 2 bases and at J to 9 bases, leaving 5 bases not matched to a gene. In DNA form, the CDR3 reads TGTGCCAGCAGTTACGGGACAGGGTTCCGTTCACCCCTCCACTTT. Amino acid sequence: CASSYGTGFRSPLHF.

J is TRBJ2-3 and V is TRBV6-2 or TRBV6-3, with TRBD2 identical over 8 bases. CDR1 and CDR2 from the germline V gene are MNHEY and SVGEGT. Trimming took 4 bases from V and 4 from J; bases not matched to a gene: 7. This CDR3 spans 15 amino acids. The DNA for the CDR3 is TGTGCCAGCAGTTCCTTAGCGGGGAATTCAGATACGCAGTATTTT. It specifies CASSSLAGNSDTQYF.

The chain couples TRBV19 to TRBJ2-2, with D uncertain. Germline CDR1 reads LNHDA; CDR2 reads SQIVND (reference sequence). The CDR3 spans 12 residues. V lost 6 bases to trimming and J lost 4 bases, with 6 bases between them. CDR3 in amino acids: CASSRATGELFF. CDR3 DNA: TGTGCCAGTAGCCGGGCCACCGGGGAGCTGTTTTTT.

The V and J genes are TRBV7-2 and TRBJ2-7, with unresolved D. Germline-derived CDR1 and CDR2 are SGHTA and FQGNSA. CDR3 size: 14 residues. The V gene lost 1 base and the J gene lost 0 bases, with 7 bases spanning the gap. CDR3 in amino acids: CASSLDLSSYEQYF. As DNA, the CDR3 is TGTGCCAGCAGCTTAGATCTCTCCTCCTACGAGCAGTACTTC.

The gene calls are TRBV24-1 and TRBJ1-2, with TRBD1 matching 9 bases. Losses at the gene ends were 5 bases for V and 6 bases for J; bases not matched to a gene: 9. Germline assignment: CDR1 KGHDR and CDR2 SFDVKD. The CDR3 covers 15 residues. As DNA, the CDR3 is TGTGCCACCAGTGCGCCGGGACAGGGAAGCGATGGCTACACCTTC. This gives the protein CATSAPGQGSDGYTF.

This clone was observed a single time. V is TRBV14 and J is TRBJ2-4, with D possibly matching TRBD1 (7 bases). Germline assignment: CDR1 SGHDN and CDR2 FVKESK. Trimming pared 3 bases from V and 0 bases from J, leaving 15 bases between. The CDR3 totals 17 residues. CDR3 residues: CASSHGRQGLAKNIQYF. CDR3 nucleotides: TGTGCCAGCAGCCACGGGAGACAGGGACTAGCCAAAAACATTCAGTACTTC.

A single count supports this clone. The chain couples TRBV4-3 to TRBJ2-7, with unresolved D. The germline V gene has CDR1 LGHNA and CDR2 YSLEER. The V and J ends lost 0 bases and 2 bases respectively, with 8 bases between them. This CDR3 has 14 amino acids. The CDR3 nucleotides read TGCGCCAGCAGCCAAGAGCGGCTTGCCTACGAGCAGTACTTC. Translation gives CASSQERLAYEQYF.

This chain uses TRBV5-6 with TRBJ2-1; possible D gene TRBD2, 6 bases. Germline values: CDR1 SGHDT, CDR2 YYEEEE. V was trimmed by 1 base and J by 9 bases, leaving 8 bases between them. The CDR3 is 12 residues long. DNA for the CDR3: TGTGCCAGCAGCTTGCAGCGGGTTGAGCAGTTCTTC. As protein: CASSLQRVEQFF.

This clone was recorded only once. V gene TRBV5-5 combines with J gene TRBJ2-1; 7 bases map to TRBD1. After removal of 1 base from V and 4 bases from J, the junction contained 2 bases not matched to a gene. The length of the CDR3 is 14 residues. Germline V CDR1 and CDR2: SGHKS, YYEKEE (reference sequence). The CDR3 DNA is TGTGCCAGCAGCTTGAGGGGGCATTACAATGAGCAGTTCTTC. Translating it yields CASSLRGHYNEQFF.

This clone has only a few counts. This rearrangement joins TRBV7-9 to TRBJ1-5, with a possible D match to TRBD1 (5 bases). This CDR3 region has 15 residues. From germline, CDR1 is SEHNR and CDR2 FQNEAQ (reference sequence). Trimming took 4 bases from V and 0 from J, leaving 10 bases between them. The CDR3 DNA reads TGTGCCAGCAGCTCCGGACAATATAGCAATCAGCCCCAGCATTTT. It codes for CASSSGQYSNQPQHF.

DNA for the CDR3: TGTGCCAGCAGCTTGGGACTAGCGGGGAATAATGAGCAGTTCTTC. Translated, it gives CASSLGLAGNNEQFF. J is TRBJ2-1 and V is TRBV5-5; 11 nucleotides match TRBD2. Trimming removed 0 bases from V and 7 bases from J; junction bases left unmatched: 3. The germline gives CDR1 SGHKS, CDR2 YYEKEE (reference sequence). The CDR3 loop spans 15 amino acids.

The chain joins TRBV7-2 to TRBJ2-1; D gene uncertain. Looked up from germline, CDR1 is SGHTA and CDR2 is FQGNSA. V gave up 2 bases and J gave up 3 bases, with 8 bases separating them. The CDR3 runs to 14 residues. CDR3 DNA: TGTGCCAGCAGCTTATTAGATTACTACAATGAGCAGTTCTTC. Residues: CASSLLDYYNEQFF.

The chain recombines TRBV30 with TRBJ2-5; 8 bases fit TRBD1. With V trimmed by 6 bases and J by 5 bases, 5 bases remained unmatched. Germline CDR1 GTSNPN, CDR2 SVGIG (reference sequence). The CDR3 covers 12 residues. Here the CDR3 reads CACYRGTETQYF. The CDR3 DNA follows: TGTGCCTGCTACAGGGGGACTGAGACCCAGTACTTC.

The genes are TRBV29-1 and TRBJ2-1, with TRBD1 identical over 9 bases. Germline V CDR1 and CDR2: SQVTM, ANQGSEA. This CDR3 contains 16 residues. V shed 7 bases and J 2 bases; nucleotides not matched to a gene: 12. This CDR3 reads CSGSGTGRFTYNEQFF. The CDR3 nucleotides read TGCAGCGGTTCCGGGACAGGGCGGTTTACCTACAATGAGCAGTTCTTC.

The CDR3 DNA sequence: TGCGCCAGCAGCCAAGAAAGATTCACAGATACGCAGTATTTT. Translating gives CASSQERFTDTQYF. This chain uses TRBV4-1 with TRBJ2-3; D uncertain. Germline loops: CDR1 MGHRA, CDR2 YSYEKL. The CDR3 totals 14 residues. Trimming took 0 bases from V and 2 from J, leaving 6 bases between them.

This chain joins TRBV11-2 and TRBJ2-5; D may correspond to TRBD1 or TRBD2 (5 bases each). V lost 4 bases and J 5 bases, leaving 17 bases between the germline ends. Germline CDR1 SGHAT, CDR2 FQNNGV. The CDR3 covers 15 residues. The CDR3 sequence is CASSSPRGRGETQYF. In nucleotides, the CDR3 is TGTGCCAGCAGCTCCCCAAGGGGACGCGGGGAGACCCAGTACTTC.

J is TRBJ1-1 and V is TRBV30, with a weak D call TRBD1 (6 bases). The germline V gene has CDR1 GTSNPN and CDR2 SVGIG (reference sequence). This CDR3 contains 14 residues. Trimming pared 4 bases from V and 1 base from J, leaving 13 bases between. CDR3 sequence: CAWNHRDWNTEAFF. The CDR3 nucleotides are TGTGCCTGGAATCACAGGGACTGGAACACTGAAGCTTTCTTT.

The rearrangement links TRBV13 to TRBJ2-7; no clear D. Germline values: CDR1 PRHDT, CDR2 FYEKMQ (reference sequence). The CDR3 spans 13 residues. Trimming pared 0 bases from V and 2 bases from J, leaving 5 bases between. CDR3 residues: CASSLGQTYEQYF. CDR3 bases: TGTGCCAGCAGCTTAGGTCAGACCTACGAGCAGTACTTC.

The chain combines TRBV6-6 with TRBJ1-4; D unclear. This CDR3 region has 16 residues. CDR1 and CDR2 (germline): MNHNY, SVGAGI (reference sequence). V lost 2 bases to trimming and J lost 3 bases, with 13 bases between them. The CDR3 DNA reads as TGTGCCAGCAGTTACCCGGAAGGGTCTGCTAATGAAAAACTGTTTTTT. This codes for CASSYPEGSANEKLFF.

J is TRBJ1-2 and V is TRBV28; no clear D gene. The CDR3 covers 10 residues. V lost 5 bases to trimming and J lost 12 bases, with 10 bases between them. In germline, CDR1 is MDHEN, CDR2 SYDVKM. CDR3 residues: CASSPPLNTF. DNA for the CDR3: TGTGCCAGCAGTCCCCCGTTAAACACCTTC.

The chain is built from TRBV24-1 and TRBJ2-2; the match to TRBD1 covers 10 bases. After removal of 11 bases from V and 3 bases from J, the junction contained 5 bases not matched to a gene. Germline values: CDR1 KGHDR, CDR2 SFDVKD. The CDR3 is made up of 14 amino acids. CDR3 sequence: CAIQGTGDTGELFF. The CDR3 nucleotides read TGTGCCATACAAGGGACAGGGGACACCGGGGAGCTGTTTTTT.

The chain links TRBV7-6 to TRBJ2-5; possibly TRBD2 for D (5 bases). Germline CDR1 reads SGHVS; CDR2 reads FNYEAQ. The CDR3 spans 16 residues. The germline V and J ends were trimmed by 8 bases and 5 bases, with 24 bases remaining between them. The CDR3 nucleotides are TGTGCCAGCCTCAGAGGAGGAGCCCCCTCCCTCGAGACCCAGTACTTC. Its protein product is CASLRGGAPSLETQYF.

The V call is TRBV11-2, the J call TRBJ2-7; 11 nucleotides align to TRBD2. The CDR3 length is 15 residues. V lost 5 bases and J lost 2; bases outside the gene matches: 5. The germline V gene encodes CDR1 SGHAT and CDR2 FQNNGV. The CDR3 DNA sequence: TGTGCCAGCAGCGCAACTAGCGGGGGCCCCTACGAGCAGTACTTC. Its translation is CASSATSGGPYEQYF.

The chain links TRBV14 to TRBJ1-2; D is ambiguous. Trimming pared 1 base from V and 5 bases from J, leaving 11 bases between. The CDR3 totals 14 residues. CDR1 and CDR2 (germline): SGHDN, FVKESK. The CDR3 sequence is CASSQADNGYGYTF. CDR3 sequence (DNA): TGTGCCAGCAGCCAAGCCGACAATGGGTATGGCTACACCTTC.

The CDR3 DNA follows: TGCAGTGCTAGTCGCGGGGGGGCGAATAATGAGCAGTTCTTC. Translation gives CSASRGGANNEQFF. The V call is TRBV20-1, the J call TRBJ2-1, with 9 bases aligning to TRBD2. Germline assignment: CDR1 DFQATT and CDR2 SNEGSKA (reference sequence). V gave up 3 bases and J gave up 7 bases; unmatched junction bases: 7. The CDR3 runs 14 residues.

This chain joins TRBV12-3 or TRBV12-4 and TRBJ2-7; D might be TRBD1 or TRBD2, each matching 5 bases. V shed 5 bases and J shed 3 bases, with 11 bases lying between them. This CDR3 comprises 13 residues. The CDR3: CASSLMGVYEQYF. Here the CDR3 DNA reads TGTGCCAGCAGTCTTATGGGGGTCTACGAGCAGTACTTC.

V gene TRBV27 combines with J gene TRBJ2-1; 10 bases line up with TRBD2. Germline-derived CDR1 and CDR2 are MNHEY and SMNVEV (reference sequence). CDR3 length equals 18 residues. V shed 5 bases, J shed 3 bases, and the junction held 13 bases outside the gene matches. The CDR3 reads CASSATSGGAPDYNEQFF. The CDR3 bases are TGTGCCAGCAGTGCAACGAGCGGGGGGGCCCCTGACTACAATGAGCAGTTCTTC.